This entry describes one TCR beta chain. Its antigen is unknown. Here immunoSEQ multiplex PCR was the method, and the copy in TCRdb shows in-frame clones only, minus some. The table includes about 80,000 clones, 88% detected once. V dropped 3 bases and J dropped 8 bases, with 28 bases sitting between them. The CDR3 covers 19 residues. The germline gives CDR1 SGHAT, CDR2 FQNNGV. The cohort excluded patients with autoimmune disease history or systemic immunosuppression. The sample belongs to a study of OX40 agonist ivuxolimab in advanced cancers. About the research overall: Age averaged 60 years (range about 20 to 80), and just over 80% were male.

General observations from the study: At doses 0.1 to 3.0 mg/kg, CD4+ and CD8+ clones expanded.

This TCR was sampled from an adult with an advanced solid tumor such as melanoma, head and neck, liver or kidney cancer. V is TRBV11-2 and J is TRBJ2-2, with D perhaps matching TRBD1 or TRBD2 (5 bases each). The sample here was CD4+ or CD8+ T cells sorted from blood, taken in a trial of the OX40 agonist ivuxolimab. CDR3 in amino acids: CASSFTPTAGATQTGELFF. CDR3 in DNA: TGTGCCAGCAGCTTTACCCCCACCGCCGGGGCCACTCAAACAGGGGAGCTGTTTTTT.